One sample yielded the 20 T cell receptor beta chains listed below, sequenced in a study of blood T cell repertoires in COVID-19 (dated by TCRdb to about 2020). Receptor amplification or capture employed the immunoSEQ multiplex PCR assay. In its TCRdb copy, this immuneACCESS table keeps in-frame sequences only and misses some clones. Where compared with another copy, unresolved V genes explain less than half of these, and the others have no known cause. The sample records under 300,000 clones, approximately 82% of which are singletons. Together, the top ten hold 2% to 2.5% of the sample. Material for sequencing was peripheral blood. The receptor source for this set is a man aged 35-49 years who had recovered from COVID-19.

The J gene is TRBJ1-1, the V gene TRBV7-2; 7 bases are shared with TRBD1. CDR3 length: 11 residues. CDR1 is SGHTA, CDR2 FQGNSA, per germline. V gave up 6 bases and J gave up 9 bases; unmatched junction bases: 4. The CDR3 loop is CASSRDSKAFF. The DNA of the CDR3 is TGTGCCAGCAGTCGGGACAGCAAAGCTTTCTTT. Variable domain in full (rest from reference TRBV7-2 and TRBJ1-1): GAGVSQSPSNKVTEKGKDVELRCDPISGHTALYWYRQSLGQGLEFLIYFQGNSAPDKSGLPSDRFSAERTGGSVSTLTIQRTQQEDSAVYLCASSRDSKAFFGQGTRLTVV.

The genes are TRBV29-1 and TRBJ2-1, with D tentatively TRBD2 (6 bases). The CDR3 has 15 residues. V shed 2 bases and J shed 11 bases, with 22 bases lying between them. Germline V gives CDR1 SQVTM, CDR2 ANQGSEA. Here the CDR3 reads CSVEWRGEPTDQQFF. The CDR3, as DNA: TGCAGCGTTGAATGGCGCGGGGAACCGACTGACCAGCAGTTCTTC.

The CDR3 reads CASRGTGLSTEAFF. CDR3 bases: TGTGCCAGCAGGGGGACAGGGTTGAGCACTGAAGCTTTCTTT. The chain joins TRBV27 to TRBJ1-1; 9 bases match TRBD1. V was clipped by 6 bases and J by 4 bases; unmatched bases: 6. CDR3 size: 14 residues. Germline CDR1 and CDR2: MNHEY and SMNVEV (reference sequence).

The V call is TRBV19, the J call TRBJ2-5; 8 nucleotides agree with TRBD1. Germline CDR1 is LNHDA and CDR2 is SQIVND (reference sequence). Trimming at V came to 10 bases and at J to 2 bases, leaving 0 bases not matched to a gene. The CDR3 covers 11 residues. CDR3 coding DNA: TGTGCCAACAGGGGGCAAGAGACCCAGTACTTC. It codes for CANRGQETQYF.

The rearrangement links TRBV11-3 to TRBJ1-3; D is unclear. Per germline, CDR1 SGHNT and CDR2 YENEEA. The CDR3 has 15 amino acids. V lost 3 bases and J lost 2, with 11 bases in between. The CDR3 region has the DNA TGTGCCAGCAGCTTCCGCTCAGGAACTGGAAACACCATATATTTT. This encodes CASSFRSGTGNTIYF.

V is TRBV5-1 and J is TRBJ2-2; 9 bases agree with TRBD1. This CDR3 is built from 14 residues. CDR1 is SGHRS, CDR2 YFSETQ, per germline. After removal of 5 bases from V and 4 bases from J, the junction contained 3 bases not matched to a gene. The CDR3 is CASRDRGPTGELFF. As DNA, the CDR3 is TGCGCCAGCAGGGACAGGGGTCCCACCGGGGAGCTGTTTTTT.

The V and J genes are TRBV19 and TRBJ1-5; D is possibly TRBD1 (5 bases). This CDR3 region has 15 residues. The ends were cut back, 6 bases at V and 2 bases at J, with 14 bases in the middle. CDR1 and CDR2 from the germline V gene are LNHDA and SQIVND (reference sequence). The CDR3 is CASRHLVGGNQPQHF. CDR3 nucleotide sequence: TGTGCCAGTAGGCACTTGGTAGGGGGCAATCAGCCCCAGCATTTT.

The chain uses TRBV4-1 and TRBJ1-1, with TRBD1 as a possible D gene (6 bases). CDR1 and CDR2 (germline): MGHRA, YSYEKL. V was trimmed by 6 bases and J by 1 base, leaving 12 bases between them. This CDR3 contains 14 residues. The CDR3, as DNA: TGCGCCAGCAGGACAGGACCGCGGAACACTGAAGCTTTCTTT. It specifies CASRTGPRNTEAFF.

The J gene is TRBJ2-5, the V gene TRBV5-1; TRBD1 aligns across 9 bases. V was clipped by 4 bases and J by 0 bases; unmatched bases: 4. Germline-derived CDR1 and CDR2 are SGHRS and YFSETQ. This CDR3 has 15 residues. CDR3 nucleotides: TGCGCCAGCAGCGCCGGGACAGGGAACCAAGAGACCCAGTACTTC. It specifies CASSAGTGNQETQYF.

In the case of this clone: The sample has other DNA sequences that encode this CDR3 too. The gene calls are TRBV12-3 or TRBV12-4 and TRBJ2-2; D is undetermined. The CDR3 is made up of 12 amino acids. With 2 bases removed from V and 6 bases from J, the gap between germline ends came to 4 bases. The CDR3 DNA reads TGTGCCAGCAGTTTATCGGCCGGGGAGCTGTTTTTT. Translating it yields CASSLSAGELFF.

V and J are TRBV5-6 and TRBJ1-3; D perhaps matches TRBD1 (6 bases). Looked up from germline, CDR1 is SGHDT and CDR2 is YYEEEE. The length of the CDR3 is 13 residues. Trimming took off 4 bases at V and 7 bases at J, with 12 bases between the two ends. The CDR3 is CASSAGRGNTIYF. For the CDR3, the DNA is TGTGCCAGCAGCGCAGGAAGGGGGAACACCATATATTTT.

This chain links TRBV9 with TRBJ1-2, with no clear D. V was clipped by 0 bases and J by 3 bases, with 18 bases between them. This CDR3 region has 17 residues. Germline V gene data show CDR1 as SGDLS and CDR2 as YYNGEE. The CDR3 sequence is CASSVAPVMRGDYGYTF. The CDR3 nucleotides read TGTGCCAGCAGCGTAGCTCCGGTTATGCGCGGAGACTATGGCTACACCTTC.

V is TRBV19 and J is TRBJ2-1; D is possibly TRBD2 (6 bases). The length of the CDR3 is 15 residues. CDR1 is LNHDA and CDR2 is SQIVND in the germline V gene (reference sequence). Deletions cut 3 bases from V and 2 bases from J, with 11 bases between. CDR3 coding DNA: TGTGCCAGTAGTATCCAGGGACTTCCCTACAATGAGCAGTTCTTC. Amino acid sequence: CASSIQGLPYNEQFF.

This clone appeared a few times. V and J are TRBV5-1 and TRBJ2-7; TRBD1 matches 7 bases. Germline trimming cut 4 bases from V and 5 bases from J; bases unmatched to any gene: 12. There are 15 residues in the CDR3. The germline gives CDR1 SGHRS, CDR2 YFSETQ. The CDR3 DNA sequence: TGCGCCAGCAGCCCCACACCGACAGGGCGGGACGAGCAGTACTTC. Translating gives CASSPTPTGRDEQYF.

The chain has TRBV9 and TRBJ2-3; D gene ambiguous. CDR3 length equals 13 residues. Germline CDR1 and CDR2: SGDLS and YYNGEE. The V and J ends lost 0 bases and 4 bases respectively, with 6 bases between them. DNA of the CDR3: TGTGCCAGCAGCGTAGGACTTCCAGATACGCAGTATTTT. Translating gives CASSVGLPDTQYF.

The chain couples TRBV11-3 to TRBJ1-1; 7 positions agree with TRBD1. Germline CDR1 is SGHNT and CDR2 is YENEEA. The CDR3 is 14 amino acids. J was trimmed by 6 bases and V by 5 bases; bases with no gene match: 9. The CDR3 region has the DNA TGTGCCAGCAGCCCTAGGGACAGTGCCCCTGAAGCTTTCTTT. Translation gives CASSPRDSAPEAFF.

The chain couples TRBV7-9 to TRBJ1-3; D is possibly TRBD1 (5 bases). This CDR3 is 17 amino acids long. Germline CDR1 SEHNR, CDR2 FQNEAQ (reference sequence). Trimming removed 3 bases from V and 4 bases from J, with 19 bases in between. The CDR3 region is CASSLSNGAPIGNTIYF. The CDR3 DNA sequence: TGTGCCAGCAGCTTGTCCAATGGGGCCCCTATCGGAAACACCATATATTTT.

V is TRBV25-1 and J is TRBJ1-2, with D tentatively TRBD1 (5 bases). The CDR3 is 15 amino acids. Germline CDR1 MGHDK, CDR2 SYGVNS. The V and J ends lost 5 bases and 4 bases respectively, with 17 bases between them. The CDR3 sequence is CASSPRLPGLYGYTF. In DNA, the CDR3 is TGTGCCAGCAGTCCGCGTTTACCAGGGCTCTATGGCTACACCTTC.

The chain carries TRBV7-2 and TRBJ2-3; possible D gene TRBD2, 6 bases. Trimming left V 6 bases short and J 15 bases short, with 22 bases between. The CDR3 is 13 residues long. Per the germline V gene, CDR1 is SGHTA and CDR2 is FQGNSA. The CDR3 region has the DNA TGTGCCAGCAGATTGCGCCGGGACTCCAGCTTATATTTT. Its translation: CASRLRRDSSLYF. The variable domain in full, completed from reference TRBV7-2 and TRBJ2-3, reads GAGVSQSPSNKVTEKGKDVELRCDPISGHTALYWYRQSLGQGLEFLIYFQGNSAPDKSGLPSDRFSAERTGGSVSTLTIQRTQQEDSAVYLCASRLRRDSSLYFGPGTRLTVL.

In DNA, the CDR3 is TGTGCCAGTAGCCGAACAGGGACGGGGAGCTCCTACGAGCAGTACTTC. It yields the protein CASSRTGTGSSYEQYF. This chain joins TRBV19 and TRBJ2-7, with TRBD1 as a possible D gene (6 bases). Between the trimmed V and J ends, which lost 6 bases and 0 bases, there was a span of 18 bases. This CDR3 region has 16 residues. CDR1 is LNHDA, CDR2 SQIVND, per germline (reference sequence).